This TCR beta chain was captured in a study of shared clonotypes between healthy human individuals. Assay: immunoSEQ multiplex PCR; the TCRdb copy retains only in-frame clones and omits some. The sample consists of under 850,000 clones, nearly 95% of them appearing once. CDR1 MNHEY and CDR2 SMNVEV come from the germline V gene (reference sequence). There are 16 residues in the CDR3. Trimming shortened V by 0 bases and J by 0 bases, and 12 bases separated the two germline ends. Concerning this clone itself: The antigen is not known.

It was CD45RO-negative cells, positively selected for CCR7, that made up naive CD8 cells, with terminally differentiated effector memory CD45RA+ cells excluded. Each donor was a Caucasian adult residing in Nashville, Tennessee. Findings and limits, study-wide: Non-shared clonotypes had lower generation probabilities than those shared by all four donors. Having only a few donors restricted how much genetic and exposure-history diversity was captured.

The material sequenced was naive CD8+ T cells sorted from blood. The sequence came from a man aged 25-40 years in good health. The genes are TRBV27 and TRBJ2-7, with unresolved D. In DNA, the CDR3 is TGTGCCAGCAGTTTATCTGGGGTCCTTTTCTCCTACGAGCAGTACTTC. It encodes CASSLSGVLFSYEQYF.